Below are 17 T cell receptor beta chains sequenced from a single sample in a study of beta chain features in type 1 diabetes. General observations from the study: The study found moderately but significantly shorter TCRB CDR3s in all four CD4+ subsets of Type 1 diabetes patients.

Since all of the isolated RNA was reverse transcribed, expressed TCRB transcripts were what got sequenced. Generated by immunoSEQ multiplex PCR, the TCRdb table keeps only in-frame clones and is missing some. The sample lists around 340,000 clones; about a tenth were seen once. No antigen has been identified for these receptors. The sequencing input was central memory CD4+ T cells from blood. The receptor set was obtained from a young man with type 1 diabetes.

This clone appeared many times. The V and J genes are TRBV7-9 and TRBJ2-1; 9 bases fit TRBD2. Germline V lookup: CDR1 SEHNR, CDR2 FQNEAQ (reference sequence). The CDR3 length is 15 residues. J was trimmed by 3 bases and V by 7 bases; bases with no gene match: 7. Here the CDR3 DNA reads TGTGCCAGCACCCGAGCGGGGGGTCACTACAATGAGCAGTTCTTC. Translating it yields CASTRAGGHYNEQFF.

This clone was seen only a few times. CDR3 sequence (DNA): TGTGCCAGCAGCTTAGGTGTTACAGAACAGTTCTTC. It encodes CASSLGVTEQFF. The chain combines TRBV7-2 with TRBJ2-1; D not certain. Trimming stripped 1 base from V and 13 bases from J, with 11 bases between. CDR3 length equals 12 residues. Germline V gene sequence: CDR1 SGHTA, CDR2 FQGNSA.

This clone was detected only a few times. This chain connects TRBV18 to TRBJ2-7, with 9 bases identical to TRBD1. The CDR3 consists of 15 residues. CDR1 is KGHSH, CDR2 LQKENI, per germline. V trimming: 6 bases; J trimming: 3 bases; junction bases outside the gene matches: 9. This CDR3 reads CASSLYGTGYYEQYF. In nucleotides, the CDR3 is TGTGCCAGCTCCCTATACGGGACAGGGTACTACGAGCAGTACTTC. The variable domain in full, with the rest retrieved from reference TRBV18 and TRBJ2-7, is NAGVMQNPRHLVRRRGQEARLRCSPMKGHSHVYWYRQLPEEGLKFMVYLQKENIIDESGMPKERFSAEFPKEGPSILRIQQVVRGDSAAYFCASSLYGTGYYEQYFGPGTRLTVT.

The table lists this clone with a few counts. This CDR3 reads CASSSRVYGYTF. The CDR3 region has the DNA TGTGCCAGCAGCAGTCGGGTCTATGGCTACACCTTC. V is TRBV28 and J is TRBJ1-2; D is unresolved. V was pared by 6 bases and J by 4 bases, with 9 bases between. This CDR3 is built from 12 residues. Germline CDR1 is MDHEN and CDR2 is SYDVKM.

The chain recombines TRBV7-8 with TRBJ2-7, with D perhaps matching TRBD1 (6 bases). Looked up from germline, CDR1 is SGHVS and CDR2 is FQNEAQ. Trimming removed 5 bases at V and 3 bases at J, with 14 bases between. This CDR3 spans 14 amino acids. CDR3: CASSTPGHLYEQYF. The CDR3 nucleotides read TGTGCCAGCAGCACCCCGGGACACCTCTACGAGCAGTACTTC.

The CDR3 region is CSVEAPAGTAFF. The CDR3 DNA is TGCAGCGTTGAAGCCCCTGCCGGGACGGCTTTCTTT. The chain recombines TRBV29-1 with TRBJ1-1; maybe TRBD1 (5 bases). The CDR3 totals 12 residues. Germline V gene data show CDR1 as SQVTM and CDR2 as ANQGSEA. V was trimmed by 1 base and J by 11 bases, leaving 14 bases between them. Complete variable domain (other parts from reference TRBV29-1 and TRBJ1-1): SAVISQKPSRDICQRGTSLTIQCQVDSQVTMMFWYRQQPGQSLTLIATANQGSEATYESGFVIDKFPISRPNLTFSTLTVSNMSPEDSSIYLCSVEAPAGTAFFGQGTRLTVV.

This chain uses TRBV7-9 with TRBJ1-2; 7 bases agree with TRBD1. The CDR3 contains 13 residues. Trimming cost V 6 bases and J 2 bases; bases outside gene matches: 3. In germline, CDR1 is SEHNR, CDR2 FQNEAQ (reference sequence). The CDR3, as DNA: TGTGCCAGCAGGGCACAGGGGAACTATGGCTACACCTTC. This gives the protein CASRAQGNYGYTF.

This rearrangement joins TRBV19 to TRBJ1-5, with D possibly being TRBD1 (5 bases). The CDR3 loop spans 15 amino acids. The V end was cut by 10 bases, the J end by 4 bases, with 20 bases between. CDR1 and CDR2 from the germline V gene are LNHDA and SQIVND (reference sequence). Written as DNA, the CDR3 is TGTGCCACCGCAGGGCAGGACACTCTTAATCAGCCCCAGCATTTT. The encoded protein is CATAGQDTLNQPQHF.

This clone has only a few counts. CDR3 nucleotides: TGTGCCAGCAGCTTAGTTGGGGGTACTGGAAACACCATATATTTT. Translation gives CASSLVGGTGNTIYF. This chain links TRBV7-2 with TRBJ1-3; the D gene is possibly TRBD1 (5 bases). The CDR3 is 15 residues long. Deletions cut 1 base from V and 2 bases from J, with 9 bases between. Germline CDR1 reads SGHTA; CDR2 reads FQGNSA.

This clone turned up a few times. J is TRBJ2-5 and V is TRBV4-1; D may be TRBD1 (5 bases). The germline V gene has CDR1 MGHRA and CDR2 YSYEKL. Trimming removed 0 bases at V and 7 bases at J, with 18 bases between. This CDR3 contains 16 residues. The CDR3 DNA is TGCGCCAGCAGCCAAGATCGACAGCCTGAGGTGGGGACCCAGTACTTC. This codes for CASSQDRQPEVGTQYF.

The chain joins TRBV7-9 to TRBJ2-5; no clear D. Germline V lookup: CDR1 SEHNR, CDR2 FQNEAQ (reference sequence). The CDR3 is 11 amino acids. V was clipped by 5 bases and J by 5 bases, with 6 bases between them. The CDR3 region is CASSKTETQYF. CDR3 sequence (DNA): TGTGCCAGCAGCAAAACGGAGACCCAGTACTTC.

This clone was seen more than once but under ten times. V is TRBV5-4 and J is TRBJ1-3, with a possible D match to TRBD1 (5 bases). Germline lookup yields CDR1 SGHNT and CDR2 YYREEE (reference sequence). This CDR3 comprises 18 residues. Trimming left V 0 bases short and J 0 bases short, with 16 bases between. This CDR3 is CASSLGQGITNSGNTIYF. Here the CDR3 DNA reads TGTGCCAGCAGCTTGGGGCAGGGCATCACCAACTCTGGAAACACCATATATTTT.

This clone was detected a few times. The chain couples TRBV2 to TRBJ2-3; TRBD2 matches at 12 bases. CDR1 and CDR2 from the germline V gene are SNHLY and FYNNEI. V shed 5 bases, J shed 8 bases, and the junction held 8 bases outside the gene matches. The CDR3 covers 15 residues. The CDR3 coding sequence is TGTGCCAGCAGTCCTTCTAGCGGGGGGGCCGGTACGCAGTATTTT. Protein: CASSPSSGGAGTQYF.

The chain couples TRBV2 to TRBJ1-4, with 7 positions matching TRBD1. Germline V gene lookup returns CDR1 SNHLY and CDR2 FYNNEI. CDR3 length: 14 amino acids. J was trimmed by 7 bases and V by 7 bases; bases with no gene match: 9. Here the CDR3 reads CASMGDSRSEKLFF. As DNA, the CDR3 is TGTGCCAGCATGGGGGACAGTAGGTCTGAAAAACTGTTTTTT.

The V call is TRBV5-1, the J call TRBJ2-7; the match to TRBD2 covers 10 bases. The CDR3 spans 14 residues. V shed 7 bases and J 1 base; nucleotides not matched to a gene: 5. From germline, CDR1 is SGHRS and CDR2 YFSETQ. The CDR3 is CASYSGGHSYEQYF. The CDR3 DNA reads as TGCGCCAGCTATAGCGGGGGGCATTCCTACGAGCAGTACTTC.

This clone was seen repeatedly, ten times or more. Other DNA sequences in the sample encode the same CDR3. V gene TRBV7-2 combines with J gene TRBJ2-7, with D possibly called TRBD1 or TRBD2 (5 bases each). In germline, CDR1 is SGHTA, CDR2 FQGNSA. V lost 0 bases to trimming and J lost 0 bases, with 9 bases between them. This CDR3 region has 15 residues. CDR3 loop: CASSLASGSSYEQYF. The CDR3 DNA follows: TGTGCCAGCAGCTTAGCTTCAGGGAGCTCCTACGAGCAGTACTTC.

This clone has ten or more counts. This chain joins TRBV10-3 and TRBJ2-7; possible D gene TRBD2, 6 bases. Deletions cut 9 bases from V and 2 bases from J, with 17 bases between. CDR3 length equals 14 residues. Germline V gene data show CDR1 as ENHRY and CDR2 as SYGVKD. The CDR3 sequence is CAIPLRGGTYEQYF. The CDR3 DNA sequence: TGTGCCATTCCACTCAGAGGCGGGACCTACGAGCAGTACTTC.